This T cell receptor (beta chain) was recovered during a study of identical twins listed by TCRdb under 2016. Concerning the study at large: The study deep-sequenced TCR alpha and beta repertoires from monozygotic twins, unrelated adults of various ages and cord blood to test whether fetal clonotypes persist. To rule out contamination, the twin experiments were replicated at different times with different library preparation protocols.

This clonotype was detected only a few times. Its antigen specificity is not known. The germline gene is not matched at one end of the junction; a read error may be the cause. The CDR3 numbers 13 residues from cysteine through phenylalanine. Only CDR3 DNA remains: 39 bases, in frame from the first base. Per the germline V gene, MRHNA is the CDR1 and SNTAGT is the CDR2. Every donor was a healthy Caucasian. The twin cohort consisted of three pairs of female monozygotic twins, all aged roughly 18 to 29 years. CD4+ and CD8+ T cell populations were isolated with positive isolation kits from Invitrogen. Beyond this particular receptor, the publication reports: A weaker excess of twin sharing was found in beta out-of-frame sequences because the signal-to-noise ratio was lowered by fewer shared sequences. Zero-insertion analyses could be partly confounded by invariant T cells such as MAIT and iNKT, though diverse VJ usage argued against such confounding for most clonotypes. Compared with coincidental sharing between unrelated individuals, an excess of low generation-probability sequences was observed among out-of-frame TCR alpha sequences shared between twins. Out-of-frame TCR alpha sharing in monozygotic twins was systematically underestimated by recombination models, whereas sharing between unrelated individuals was in agreement with the recombination models. Fewer insertions were carried by abundant cord blood beta clonotypes, a similar but weaker trend appeared in young adult naive repertoires, and no such trend appeared in memory repertoires. Conclusions relied on cross-sectional statistical analysis, since the same donors could not be followed over many years.

Library preparation used 5' RACE. The sequencer was an Illumina HiSeq 2000. A universal primer binding site was added through template switching, and the final cDNA carried a unique molecular identifier so that TCR cDNA molecules could be counted accurately. Specific primers in the conserved constant-segment region were used to synthesize first-strand cDNA for TCR alpha and beta chains. To control for contamination, each cDNA library was double barcoded with a SMART-Mk sample barcode plus Illumina barcodes. TruSeq adapter sequences and Illumina sample barcodes were added in two successive PCR steps. Sequencing of the TCR alpha and beta cDNA libraries was done on the Illumina HiSeq platform using custom primers. On the authors' methods: MiGEC was used to process raw reads and extract unique molecular identifiers, and MiXCR was used to find CDR3 positions. Recombination models were inferred per individual with the repgenHMM and IGoR tools using an EM algorithm. Shared clonotypes were analyzed with the tcR package in R, and sharing was normalized by the product of cloneset sizes. To study raw recombination free of thymic and clonal selection effects, out-of-frame nonproductive sequences were analyzed. The public reads were run again by TCRdb, first through fastp at Q25 and then through MiXCR, and only productive beta chains were kept. A single entry per CDR3 protein holds the most common genes and DNA from its merged rows. TCRdb assigned the V and J calls; the authors' analysis was not used. This sample is represented by roughly 350,000 distinct CDR3 sequences; 9% to 15% of them were singletons. The ten largest clones capture 7.2% of the sample.

Separately, the same data were catalogued under a study of yellow fever vaccine responses in identical twins. In that second paper, the authors write: According to the authors, the vaccine-induced T cell response in identical twins seemed to be partly convergent and partly specific to each individual. Focusing on identical twins, the study followed the T cell clones that responded to the vaccine, and did so with precision.

The chain employs TRBV6-4 and TRBJ1-2; the best D guess is TRBD1, with 6 bases matching. The sequence came from a young woman in good health. Sequencing input: CD8+ T cells sorted from blood. The encoded CDR3 is CASSDGTLSGYPF. Read as DNA, the sequence is TGTGCCAGCAGTGACGGGACATTGTCCGGCTACCCCTTC.